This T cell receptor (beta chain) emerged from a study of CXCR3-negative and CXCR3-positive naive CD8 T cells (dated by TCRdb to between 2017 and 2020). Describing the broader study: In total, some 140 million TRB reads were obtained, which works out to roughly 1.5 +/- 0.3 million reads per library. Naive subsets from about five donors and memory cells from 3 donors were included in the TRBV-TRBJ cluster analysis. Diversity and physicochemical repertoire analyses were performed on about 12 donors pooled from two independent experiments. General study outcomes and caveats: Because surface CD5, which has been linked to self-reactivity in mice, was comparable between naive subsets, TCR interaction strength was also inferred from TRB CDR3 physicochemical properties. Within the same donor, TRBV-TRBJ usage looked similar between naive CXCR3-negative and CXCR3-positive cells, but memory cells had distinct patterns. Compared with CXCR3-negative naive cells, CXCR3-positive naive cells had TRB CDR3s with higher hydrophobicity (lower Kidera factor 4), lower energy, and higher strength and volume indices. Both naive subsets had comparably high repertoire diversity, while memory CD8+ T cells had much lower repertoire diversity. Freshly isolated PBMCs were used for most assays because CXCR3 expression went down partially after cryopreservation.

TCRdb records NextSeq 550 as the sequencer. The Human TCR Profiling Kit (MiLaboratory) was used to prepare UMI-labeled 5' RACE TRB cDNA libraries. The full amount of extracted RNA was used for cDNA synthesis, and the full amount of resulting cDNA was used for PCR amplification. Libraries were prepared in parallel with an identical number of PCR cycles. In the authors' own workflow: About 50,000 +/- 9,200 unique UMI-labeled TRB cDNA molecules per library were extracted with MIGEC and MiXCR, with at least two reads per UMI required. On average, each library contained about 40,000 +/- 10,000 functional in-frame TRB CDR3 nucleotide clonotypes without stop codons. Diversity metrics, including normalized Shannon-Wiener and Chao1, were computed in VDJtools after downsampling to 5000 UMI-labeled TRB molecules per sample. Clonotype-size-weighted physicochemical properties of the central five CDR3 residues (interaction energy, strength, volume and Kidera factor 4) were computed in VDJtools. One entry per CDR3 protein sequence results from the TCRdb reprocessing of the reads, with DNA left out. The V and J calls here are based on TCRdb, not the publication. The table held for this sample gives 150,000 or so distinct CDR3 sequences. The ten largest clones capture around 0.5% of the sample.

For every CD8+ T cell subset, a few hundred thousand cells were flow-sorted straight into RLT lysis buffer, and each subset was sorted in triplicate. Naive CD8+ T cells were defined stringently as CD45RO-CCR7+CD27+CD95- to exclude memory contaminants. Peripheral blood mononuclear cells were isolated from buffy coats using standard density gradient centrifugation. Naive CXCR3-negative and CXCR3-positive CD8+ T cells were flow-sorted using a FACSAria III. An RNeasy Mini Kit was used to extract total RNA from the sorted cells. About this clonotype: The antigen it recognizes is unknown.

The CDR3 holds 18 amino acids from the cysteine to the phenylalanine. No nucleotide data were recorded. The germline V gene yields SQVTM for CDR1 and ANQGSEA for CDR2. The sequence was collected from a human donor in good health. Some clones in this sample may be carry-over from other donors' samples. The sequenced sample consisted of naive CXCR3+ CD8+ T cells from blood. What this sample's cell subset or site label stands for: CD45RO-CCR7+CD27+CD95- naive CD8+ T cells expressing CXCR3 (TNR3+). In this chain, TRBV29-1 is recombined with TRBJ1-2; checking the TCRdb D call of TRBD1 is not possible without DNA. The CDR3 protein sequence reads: CSVERGGPVQGLNYGYTF.